This T cell receptor beta chain was captured in a study of OX40 agonist ivuxolimab in advanced cancers. The repertoire was sequenced with immunoSEQ multiplex PCR; TCRdb's copy has only in-frame clones and lacks some. The data show about 53,000 clones, approximately 84% seen once. The ends were cut back, 3 bases at V and 1 base at J, with 9 bases in the middle. The germline gives CDR1 KGHSH, CDR2 LQKENI. CDR3 size: 15 residues. The J gene is TRBJ1-4, the V gene TRBV18; tentative D call: TRBD1 (5 bases). Sequencing used CD4+ or CD8+ T cells sorted from blood, obtained in a trial of the OX40 agonist ivuxolimab. This clonotype was obtained from an adult with an advanced solid tumor such as melanoma, head and neck, liver or kidney cancer. In DNA, the CDR3 is TGTGCCAGCTCACCCGGGAGGGGAACTAATGAAAAACTGTTTTTT. Its translation is CASSPGRGTNEKLFF.